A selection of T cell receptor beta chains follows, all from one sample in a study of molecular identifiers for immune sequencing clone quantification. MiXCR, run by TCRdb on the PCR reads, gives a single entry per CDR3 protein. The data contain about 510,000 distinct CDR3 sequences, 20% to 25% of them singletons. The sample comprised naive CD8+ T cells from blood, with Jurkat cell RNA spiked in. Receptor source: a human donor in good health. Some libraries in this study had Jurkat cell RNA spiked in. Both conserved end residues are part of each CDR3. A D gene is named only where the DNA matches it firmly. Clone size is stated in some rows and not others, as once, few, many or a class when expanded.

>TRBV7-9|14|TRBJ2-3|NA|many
TGTGCCAGCAGCTTTACCAGGGCGCAAGATACGCAGTATTTT
CASSFTRAQDTQYF
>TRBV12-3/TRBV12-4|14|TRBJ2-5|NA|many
TGTGCCAGCAGTTTACGAGGGTATCTAGAGACCCAGTACTTC
CASSLRGYLETQYF
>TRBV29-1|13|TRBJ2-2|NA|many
TGCAGCGTTTACGGGGCGAACACCGGGGAGCTGTTTTTT
CSVYGANTGELFF
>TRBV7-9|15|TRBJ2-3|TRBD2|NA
TGTGCCAGCAGGGCTCTAGCGGGGGGGCCTGATACGCAGTATTTT
CASRALAGGPDTQYF
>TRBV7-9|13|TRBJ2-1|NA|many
TGTGCCAGCAGCCCCACGGATGTAGATGAGCAGTTCTTC
CASSPTDVDEQFF
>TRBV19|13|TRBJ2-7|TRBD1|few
TGTGCCAGTGGGTACTCACAGGGGTACGAGCAGTACTTC
CASGYSQGYEQYF
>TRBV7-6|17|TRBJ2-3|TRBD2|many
TGTGCCAGCAGCCCCTGGGGTAGCGGGGGTTACACAGATACGCAGTATTTT
CASSPWGSGGYTDTQYF
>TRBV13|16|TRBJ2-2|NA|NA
TGTGCCAGCAGCTTACCGGGACGTGGGAACACCGGGGAGCTGTTTTTT
CASSLPGRGNTGELFF
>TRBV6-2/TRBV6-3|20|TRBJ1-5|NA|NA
TGTGCCAGCAGTTACCAACGTACGCGTTCAGGGTTCGGGGGTCGACAGCCCCAGCATTTT
CASSYQRTRSGFGGRQPQHF
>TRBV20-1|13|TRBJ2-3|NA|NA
TGCAGTGCTTTTAGCGAATCCACAGATACGCAGTATTTT
CSAFSESTDTQYF